This T cell receptor (beta chain) was obtained from a study of OX40 agonist ivuxolimab in advanced cancers. Looking at the study overall: The patients received agonistic anti-OX40 (CD134) antibody ivuxolimab.

Germline-derived CDR1 and CDR2 are SGHAT and FQNNGV. Trimming removed 3 bases at V and 6 bases at J, with 8 bases between. The CDR3 runs 12 residues. Data came from immunoSEQ multiplex PCR; TCRdb stores just in-frame clones and leaves some out. The sample has around 76,000 clones; roughly 85% are singletons. Any history of autoimmune disease or systemic immunosuppression disqualified patients. The TCR was taken from an adult with an advanced solid tumor such as melanoma, head and neck, liver or kidney cancer. This rearrangement joins TRBV11-2 to TRBJ1-2; D call uncertain. The source material was CD4+ or CD8+ T cells sorted from blood, sampled in a trial of the OX40 agonist ivuxolimab. The CDR3 DNA reads TGTGCCAGCAGCTTCTCCGGAGATGGCTACACCTTC. This translates into CASSFSGDGYTF.